These 31 T cell receptor beta chains share one sample of origin, sequenced in a study of breast tumors, draining lymph nodes, adjacent tissues. The lymph nodes were axillary draining lymph nodes from breast cancer patients. MiXCR, run by TCRdb on the multiplex PCR reads, gives a single entry per CDR3 protein. The sample has around 100,000 distinct CDR3 sequences; over 20% are singletons. Input material: axillary lymph node tissue. These receptors were collected from a female donor with breast cancer. Some clones in this sample may be carry-over from other donors' samples.

This clonotype has more than one count but fewer than ten. The rearrangement uses TRBV30 and TRBJ2-7; D is possibly TRBD1 or TRBD2 (9 bases each). CDR1 is GTSNPN, CDR2 SVGIG, per germline (reference sequence). The CDR3 is 16 amino acids. V was trimmed by 6 bases and J by 3 bases, leaving 24 bases between them. The CDR3 here is CACTGTGRAGGYEQYF. The DNA of the CDR3 is TGTGCCTGTACCGGGACAGGGCGAGCGGGGGGCTACGAGCAGTACTTC.

This clonotype was recorded many times. The chain employs TRBV11-2 and TRBJ2-7; D ambiguous. Per germline, CDR1 SGHAT and CDR2 FQNNGV. The CDR3 is made up of 13 amino acids. Trimming stripped 6 bases from V and 2 bases from J, with 11 bases between. CDR3 sequence reads: CASSRLGPYEQYF. CDR3 nucleotide sequence: TGTGCCAGCAGTCGTTTAGGACCCTACGAGCAGTACTTC.

This clonotype was counted at least ten times. The rearrangement uses TRBV9 and TRBJ2-2, with D perhaps TRBD1 (6 bases). The CDR3 loop spans 15 amino acids. Deletions cut 0 bases from V and 6 bases from J, with 12 bases between. Germline loops: CDR1 SGDLS, CDR2 YYNGEE. The CDR3 DNA follows: TGTGCCAGCAGCGTAGCGTCAGGGGCGTCCGGGGAGCTGTTTTTT. Translating gives CASSVASGASGELFF.

This clonotype was detected ten times or more. This chain connects TRBV20-1 to TRBJ1-2, with TRBD1 identical over 12 bases. The CDR3 covers 15 residues. Germline V gives CDR1 DFQATT, CDR2 SNEGSKA (reference sequence). The trim removed 6 bases at V and 5 bases at J, leaving 10 bases unmatched. CDR3 DNA sequence: TGCAGTGCGATCCGGGACAGGGGGCTTCGGTATGGCTACACCTTC. This codes for CSAIRDRGLRYGYTF.

This clonotype has at least ten counts. The J gene is TRBJ2-3, the V gene TRBV4-2, with D perhaps assigned TRBD1 or TRBD2 (5 bases each). The CDR3 is 14 residues long. The ends were cut back, 6 bases at V and 1 base at J, with 11 bases in the middle. Germline V CDR1 and CDR2: LGHNA, YNFKEQ. The DNA for the CDR3 is TGTGCCAGCAGGCCGGGGCATGGCACAGATACGCAGTATTTT. Amino acid sequence: CASRPGHGTDTQYF.

This clonotype was observed many times. This chain joins TRBV7-8 and TRBJ1-6; D unresolved. Per the germline V gene, CDR1 is SGHVS and CDR2 is FQNEAQ. The CDR3 is 16 amino acids. Trimming removed 2 bases from V and 7 bases from J, with 15 bases in between. The CDR3 region is CASSLSAARMNSPLHF. The CDR3 nucleotides read TGTGCCAGCAGCTTATCGGCCGCCAGGATGAATTCACCCCTCCACTTT.

This clonotype has at least ten counts. The chain couples TRBV20-1 to TRBJ1-5, with a possible D match to TRBD1 (6 bases). Trimming pared 0 bases from V and 1 base from J, leaving 10 bases between. The CDR3 spans 15 residues. Germline loops: CDR1 DFQATT, CDR2 SNEGSKA (reference sequence). CDR3 sequence: CSARDRGASNQPQHF. CDR3 nucleotide sequence: TGCAGTGCTAGAGATCGGGGGGCGAGCAATCAGCCCCAGCATTTT.

This clonotype was observed a handful of times. CDR3 amino acids: CASSLSTGQGNSPLHF. The CDR3 bases are TGTGCCAGCAGTTTATCGACAGGACAGGGGAATTCACCCCTCCACTTT. The chain joins TRBV27 to TRBJ1-6; 9 bases fit TRBD1. The V segment lost 0 bases and the J segment 7 bases; nucleotides outside the gene matches: 4. This CDR3 is built from 16 residues. Per germline, CDR1 MNHEY and CDR2 SMNVEV (reference sequence).

This clonotype was counted at least ten times. The rearrangement joins TRBV2 to TRBJ2-7; 7 bases agree with TRBD2. Trimming took 5 bases from V and 4 from J; bases not matched to a gene: 8. CDR1 is SNHLY and CDR2 is FYNNEI in the germline V gene. The CDR3 length is 14 residues. In DNA form, the CDR3 reads TGTGCCAGCAGTAAAGGGACGGGGGGTTACGAGCAGTACTTC. Residues: CASSKGTGGYEQYF.

This clonotype was counted many times. The CDR3 loop reads CASSYQGSGYEQYF. The CDR3 nucleotides are TGTGCCAGCAGCTACCAGGGGTCGGGCTACGAGCAGTACTTC. The chain recombines TRBV7-9 with TRBJ2-7; D possibly corresponds to TRBD1 (6 bases). Germline CDR1 SEHNR, CDR2 FQNEAQ (reference sequence). The length of the CDR3 is 14 residues. Trimming removed 4 bases at V and 3 bases at J, with 13 bases between.

Details on this clonotype: One base away lies a much larger clone, so this may be a sequencing read error. The V call is TRBV3-1, the J call TRBJ2-1; D uncertain. The CDR3 spans 12 residues. Germline lookup yields CDR1 LGHDT and CDR2 YNNKEL (reference sequence). The CDR3 nucleotides are TGTGCCAGCAGCCAGGTAAACAATGAGCAGCTCTTC. Amino acid sequence: CASSQVNNEQLF.

This clonotype has just a few counts. V usage is TRBV3-1 and J usage is TRBJ2-2; 8 bases are a match to TRBD2. Looked up from germline, CDR1 is LGHDT and CDR2 is YNNKEL (reference sequence). The junction had 9 bases not matched to a gene; V was cut back by 1 base and J by 8 bases. CDR3 length equals 16 residues. CDR3 DNA sequence: TGTGCCAGCAGCCAAGGGATCGGGGGGGCTTCTGGGGAGCTGTTTTTT. Translation: CASSQGIGGASGELFF.

The J gene is TRBJ2-2, the V gene TRBV2, with 11 bases matching TRBD1. The CDR3 length is 14 residues. Germline loops: CDR1 SNHLY, CDR2 FYNNEI. V lost 7 bases and J lost 5; bases outside the gene matches: 3. The CDR3 sequence: CASTGTGGTGELFF. In nucleotides, the CDR3 is TGTGCCAGCACAGGGACAGGGGGGACCGGGGAGCTGTTTTTT.

This clonotype was counted ten times or more. The chain joins TRBV7-8 to TRBJ2-1; no firm D call. The CDR3 consists of 19 residues. From germline, CDR1 is SGHVS and CDR2 FQNEAQ. Deletions cut 6 bases from V and 4 bases from J, with 28 bases between. CDR3 sequence (DNA): TGTGCCAGCAGGCATTTGGCCGGGCTTGGTCCTTCCCTTTACAATGAGCAGTTCTTC. This gives the protein CASRHLAGLGPSLYNEQFF.

In the case of this clonotype: A much larger clone differs from this one at a single base, so this may be a read error. The V gene is TRBV6-2 or TRBV6-3, the J gene TRBJ1-2; D might be TRBD1 (5 bases). CDR3 length equals 16 residues. Trimming cost V 2 bases and J 6 bases, with 19 bases left between them. Looked up from germline, CDR1 is MNHEY and CDR2 is SVGEGT. CDR3 in amino acids: CASSYAVTLGDHGYTF. The DNA for the CDR3 is TGTGCCAGCAGTTACGCCGTCACGCTCGGGGACCATGGCTACACCTTC.

This clonotype was observed at least ten times. The chain recombines TRBV19 with TRBJ2-2; D is undetermined. Trimming left V 0 bases short and J 6 bases short, with 8 bases between. CDR3 length: 14 residues. CDR1 and CDR2 from the germline V gene are LNHDA and SQIVND (reference sequence). CDR3 DNA sequence: TGTGCCAGTAGTATAGATCAGTCATCCGGGGAGCTGTTTTTT. Residues: CASSIDQSSGELFF.

This clonotype was seen ten or more times. The chain combines TRBV27 with TRBJ2-7; 8 bases agree with TRBD2. V lost 4 bases, J lost 3 bases, and 5 bases stayed unmatched. Looked up from germline, CDR1 is MNHEY and CDR2 is SMNVEV (reference sequence). The CDR3 is 14 amino acids. For the CDR3, the DNA is TGTGCCAGCAGTTACGGGGGGGAGGGCTACGAGCAGTACTTC. Protein product: CASSYGGEGYEQYF.

At least ten counts were recorded for this clonotype. The rearrangement joins TRBV7-9 to TRBJ1-6, with D possibly matching TRBD1 (6 bases). CDR3 length: 15 amino acids. Looked up from germline, CDR1 is SEHNR and CDR2 is FQNEAQ (reference sequence). V was clipped by 3 bases and J by 4 bases, with 10 bases between them. The CDR3 nucleotides are TGTGCCAGCAGCTTTATGGGACAATATAATTCACCCCTCCACTTT. The encoded protein is CASSFMGQYNSPLHF. The full variable domain, in which reference TRBV7-9 and TRBJ1-6 provide the parts outside the CDR3, is DTGVSQNPRHKITKRGQNVTFRCDPISEHNRLYWYRQTLGQGPEFLTYFQNEAQLEKSRLLSDRFSAERPKGSFSTLEIQRTEQGDSAMYLCASSFMGQYNSPLHFGNGTRLTVT.

The chain joins TRBV6-1 to TRBJ2-7, with 7 positions matching TRBD1. V trimming: 4 bases; J trimming: 8 bases; junction bases outside the gene matches: 5. CDR3 length: 12 residues. CDR1 and CDR2 (germline): MNHNS, SASEGT. CDR3 in DNA: TGTGCCAGCAGTGCACACAGGGGCAAGCAGTACTTC. It encodes CASSAHRGKQYF.

This clonotype was recorded at least ten times. V is TRBV6-1 and J is TRBJ2-1, with 7 bases aligning to TRBD1. Germline CDR1 reads MNHNS; CDR2 reads SASEGT. The ends lost 7 bases at V and 5 bases at J; junction bases unmatched: 14. This CDR3 is built from 16 residues. CDR3 protein: CASIRHRGGDDNEQFF. Here the CDR3 DNA reads TGTGCCAGCATCCGACACAGGGGTGGGGACGACAATGAGCAGTTCTTC.

There are many counts of this clonotype. The chain is built from TRBV5-4 and TRBJ1-2; 7 positions match TRBD1. CDR3 length: 15 amino acids. The V gene's germline CDR1 is SGHNT and CDR2 YYREEE (reference sequence). Unmatched junction bases numbered 6, after V lost 0 bases and J lost 4 bases. The CDR3 loop is CASSLVGQVLYGYTF. The CDR3 DNA is TGTGCCAGCAGCTTGGTCGGACAGGTACTCTATGGCTACACCTTC. Variable domain in full (rest from reference TRBV5-4 and TRBJ1-2): ETGVTQSPTHLIKTRGQQVTLRCSSQSGHNTVSWYQQALGQGPQFIFQYYREEENGRGNFPPRFSGLQFPNYSSELNVNALELDDSALYLCASSLVGQVLYGYTFGSGTRLTVV.

This clonotype was picked up many times. This rearrangement joins TRBV3-1 to TRBJ2-1; 14 bases are a match to TRBD2. The germline V gene encodes CDR1 LGHDT and CDR2 YNNKEL (reference sequence). This CDR3 has 14 residues. V was pared by 8 bases and J by 7 bases, with 4 bases of the junction left unmatched. This chain's CDR3 is CASQGTSGSNEQFF. CDR3 nucleotide sequence: TGTGCCAGCCAAGGGACTAGCGGGAGTAATGAGCAGTTCTTC.

The chain employs TRBV7-9 and TRBJ1-1; maybe TRBD1 (6 bases). Germline V gives CDR1 SEHNR, CDR2 FQNEAQ (reference sequence). With 5 bases removed from V and 7 bases from J, the gap between germline ends came to 17 bases. This CDR3 is 14 amino acids long. The DNA of the CDR3 is TGTGCCAGCAGCCTCCGGGGCAGGGGTTATGAAGCTTTCTTT. This codes for CASSLRGRGYEAFF. Full variable domain (missing parts from reference TRBV7-9 and TRBJ1-1): DTGVSQNPRHKITKRGQNVTFRCDPISEHNRLYWYRQTLGQGPEFLTYFQNEAQLEKSRLLSDRFSAERPKGSFSTLEIQRTEQGDSAMYLCASSLRGRGYEAFFGQGTRLTVV.

The sample holds many counts of this clonotype. J is TRBJ2-1 and V is TRBV5-1, with TRBD1 matching 7 bases. The J segment lost 7 bases and the V segment lost 3 bases, leaving 10 bases of the junction unmatched. The germline gives CDR1 SGHRS, CDR2 YFSETQ. This CDR3 is 15 amino acids long. DNA for the CDR3: TGCGCCAGCAGCTCAAAGACAGGGCCGGGGAATGAGCAGTTCTTC. It specifies CASSSKTGPGNEQFF.

The chain uses TRBV12-3 or TRBV12-4 and TRBJ2-3, with 9 bases fitting TRBD2. This CDR3 comprises 14 residues. V lost 2 bases to trimming and J lost 9 bases; unmatched junction nucleotides: 6. The CDR3 reads CASSLNLAGTTQYF. The CDR3 DNA sequence: TGTGCCAGCAGTTTAAATCTAGCGGGGACCACGCAGTATTTT.

The table lists this clonotype with many counts. This chain links TRBV5-4 with TRBJ1-2, with TRBD1 matching over 8 bases. Germline loops: CDR1 SGHNT, CDR2 YYREEE (reference sequence). The CDR3 length is 13 residues. The trim removed 4 bases at V and 13 bases at J, leaving 12 bases unmatched. Here the CDR3 DNA reads TGTGCCAGCAGCGGGCAGGGGGCGTTTTCTTCCACCTTC. Its translation: CASSGQGAFSSTF.

This clonotype has at least ten counts. The chain couples TRBV19 to TRBJ2-6; no clear D. The germline CDR1 and CDR2 sequences are LNHDA and SQIVND (reference sequence). CDR3 length: 15 residues. V dropped 10 bases and J dropped 0 bases, with 13 bases sitting between them. CDR3 residues: CATKETNSGANVLTF. Written as DNA, the CDR3 is TGTGCCACCAAGGAAACTAACTCTGGGGCCAACGTCCTGACTTTC.

This clonotype was observed many times. At one end the junction does not follow the germline gene, possibly because of a read error. V and J are TRBV5-6 and TRBJ2-3; D is perhaps TRBD1 (6 bases). CDR1 is SGHDT, CDR2 YYEEEE, per germline. CDR3 length: 13 residues. CDR3 DNA sequence: TGTGCCAGCAGCCGCAGGGGCACAGATACACAGTATTTT. As protein: CASSRRGTDTQYF.

Remarks on this clonotype: A much larger clone is a single base away; this may be a read error. V usage is TRBV7-6 and J usage is TRBJ2-1, with D perhaps TRBD1 (6 bases). This CDR3 is 15 amino acids long. CDR1 is SGHVS and CDR2 is FNYEAQ in the germline V gene. As DNA, the CDR3 is TGTGCCAGCAGCCCCCGGGACAACTCCTACAATGAGCAGCTCTTC. Translation gives CASSPRDNSYNEQLF.

This clonotype was seen many times. The chain combines TRBV12-3 or TRBV12-4 with TRBJ2-2; perhaps TRBD1 as D (6 bases). V was trimmed by 3 bases and J by 2 bases, leaving 13 bases between them. The CDR3 is 16 amino acids. CDR3 in amino acids: CASSFRAGANTGELFF. In DNA, the CDR3 is TGTGCCAGCAGTTTCAGGGCAGGGGCTAACACCGGGGAGCTGTTTTTT.

This clonotype was counted once. A much more abundant neighbour one base away suggests this may be a read error. This sequence joins TRBV20-1 and TRBJ2-4; tentative D call: TRBD1 (6 bases). This CDR3 spans 15 amino acids. Looked up from germline, CDR1 is DFQATT and CDR2 is SNEGSKA (reference sequence). The CDR3 spells CRANQQGSLENIQYF. DNA of the CDR3: TGCAGAGCTAACCAACAGGGATCGTTGGAAAACATTCAGTACTTC.